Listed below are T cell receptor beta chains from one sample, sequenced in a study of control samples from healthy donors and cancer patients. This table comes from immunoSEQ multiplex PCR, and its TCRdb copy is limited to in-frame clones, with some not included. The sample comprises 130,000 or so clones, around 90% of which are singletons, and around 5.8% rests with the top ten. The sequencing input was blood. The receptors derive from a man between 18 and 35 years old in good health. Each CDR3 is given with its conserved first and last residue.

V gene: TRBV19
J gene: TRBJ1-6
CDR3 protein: CASGRQGDSPLHF

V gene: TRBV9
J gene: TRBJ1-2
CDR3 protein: CASSVAGGTVYGYTF

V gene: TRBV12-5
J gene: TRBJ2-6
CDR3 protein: CASGSSGANVLTF

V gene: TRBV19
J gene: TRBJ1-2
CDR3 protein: CASSATSGYGYTF

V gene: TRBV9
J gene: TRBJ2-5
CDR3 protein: CASSRQRGATQYF

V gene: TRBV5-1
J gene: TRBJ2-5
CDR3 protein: CASSLASSGGARTQYF

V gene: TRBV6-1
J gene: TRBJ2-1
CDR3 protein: CASSVSTSGGLYEQFF

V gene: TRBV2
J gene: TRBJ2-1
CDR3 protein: CASSEEAGMGQFF

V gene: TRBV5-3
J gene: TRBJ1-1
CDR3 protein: CARSLAGTLNTEAFF

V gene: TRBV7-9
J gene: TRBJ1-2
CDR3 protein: CASSSSDGDREDDGYTF

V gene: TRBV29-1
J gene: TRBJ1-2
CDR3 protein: CSVKAGRGYTF

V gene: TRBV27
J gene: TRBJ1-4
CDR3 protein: CASRMGPSTNEKLFF

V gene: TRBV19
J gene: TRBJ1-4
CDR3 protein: CATRDRAHATNEKLFF

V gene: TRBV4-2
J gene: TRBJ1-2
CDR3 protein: CASSQDQGVGSYTF

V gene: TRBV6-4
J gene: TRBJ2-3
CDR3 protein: CASSDSRGGADTQYF

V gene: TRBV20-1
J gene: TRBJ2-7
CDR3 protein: CSARRTDEQYF

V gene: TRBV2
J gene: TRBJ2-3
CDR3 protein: CASKLDRGGGDTQYF

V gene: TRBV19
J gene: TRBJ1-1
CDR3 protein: CASSIVGRGSTEAFF

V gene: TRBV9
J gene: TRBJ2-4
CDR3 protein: CASSLQRDKGIQYF

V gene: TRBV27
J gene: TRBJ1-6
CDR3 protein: CASSSGYNSPLHF

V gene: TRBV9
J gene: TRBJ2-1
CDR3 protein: CASGSGGWGEQFF

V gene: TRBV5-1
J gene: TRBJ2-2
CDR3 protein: CASSLTTGSVTGELFF

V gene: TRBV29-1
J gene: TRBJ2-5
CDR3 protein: CSVWFGQETQYF